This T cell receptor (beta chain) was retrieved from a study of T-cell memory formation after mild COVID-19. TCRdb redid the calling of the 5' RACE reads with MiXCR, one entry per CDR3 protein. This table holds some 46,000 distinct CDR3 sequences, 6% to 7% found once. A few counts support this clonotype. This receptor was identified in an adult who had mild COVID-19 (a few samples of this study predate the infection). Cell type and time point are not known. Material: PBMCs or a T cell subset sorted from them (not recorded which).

The CDR3 coding sequence is TGTGCCAGCAGCGTAGCGGACATCTCTGGAAACACCATATATTTT. Amino acids: CASSVADISGNTIYF. This chain links TRBV9 with TRBJ1-3; D possibly corresponds to TRBD1 (5 bases). Per the germline V gene, CDR1 is SGDLS and CDR2 is YYNGEE. With 0 bases removed from V and 0 bases from J, the gap between germline ends came to 7 bases. The CDR3 covers 15 residues.